Only a few counts were recorded for the clone carrying this T cell receptor beta chain. The antigen is unknown. This sample is part of a study of blood T cells in healthy people across ages. General study results and limits: More naive CD4+ cells and higher diversity marked long-lived donors relative to aged donors.

Isolation recovered at least 6.5 million PBMCs from every sample. A J-beta primer mix and a sample-barcoded 5' primer were used in a second PCR of about 7 to 11 cycles. From each sample, at least 2.5 million paired-end reads containing CDR3 were obtained. TCRdb reprocessed the 5' RACE reads via MiXCR and lists one record per CDR3 protein. The data show about 1.6 million distinct CDR3 sequences, roughly 30% seen once. The sample taken for sequencing was blood. The sequence was obtained from a woman aged 30 to 39 in good health.

The CDR3 spells CATSSGLAGGRETQYF. In DNA form, the CDR3 reads TGTGCCACCAGCAGCGGACTAGCGGGAGGCAGGGAGACCCAGTACTTC. The gene calls are TRBV15 and TRBJ2-5, with 14 bases matching TRBD2. The germline V gene has CDR1 LNHNV and CDR2 YYDKDF (reference sequence). This CDR3 is 16 amino acids long. V was pared by 3 bases and J by 5 bases, with 5 bases of the junction left unmatched. Complete variable domain (other parts from reference TRBV15 and TRBJ2-5): DAMVIQNPRYQVTQFGKPVTLSCSQTLNHNVMYWYQQKSSQAPKLLFHYYDKDFNNEADTPDNFQSRRPNTSFCFLDIRSPGLGDTAMYLCATSSGLAGGRETQYFGPGTRLLVL.